The clone carrying this TCR beta chain has more than one count but fewer than ten. Its specificity is unknown. Tagging with unique molecular identifiers was a feature of the TCR beta cDNA libraries. Each sample of about 0.9 to 10 million input T cells yielded 500,000 or so cDNA molecules, so each molecule approximated one T cell. TCRdb called the PCR reads again in MiXCR, with one record for every CDR3 protein. In the table there are roughly 400,000 distinct CDR3 sequences, roughly 40% of which are singletons. This entry comes from a study of post-analysis software for immune sequencing data. General study results and limits: Analysis by F measure revealed that same-batch samples clustered strongly together. Compared against controls, patients with multiple sclerosis displayed significantly lower normalized Chao1 diversity.

Sequencing input: blood. The receptor comes from a girl aged 2-10 years with multiple sclerosis.

The chain's CDR3 is CASSIRGGPGTQYF. The CDR3 DNA sequence: TGTGCCAGCAGTATCCGGGGGGGGCCGGGGACCCAGTACTTC. The V call is TRBV27, the J call TRBJ2-5, with 8 bases fitting TRBD2. The CDR3 covers 14 residues. V dropped 5 bases and J dropped 7; count of bases not matched to a gene: 9. Per germline, CDR1 MNHEY and CDR2 SMNVEV (reference sequence).